The clone carrying this T cell receptor beta chain has just a few counts. The antigen remains unidentified. The PCR was carried out with 60 Vbeta primers and 13 Jbeta primers. Data came from immunoSEQ multiplex PCR; TCRdb stores just in-frame clones and leaves some out. This table has more than 130,000 clones, around 83% appearing once. The record originates from a study of cytomegalovirus exposure and HLA in healthy donors. Study-level points and caveats: Researchers reportedly found TCR beta sequences accurately predicted most subjects' HLA-A and HLA-B alleles. Being productive about 87% or about 30% of the time was typical of most TCR beta V segments in an earlier analysis. The Asian-associated ancestry cluster reportedly had fewer N-insertions than the approximately 690-donor mean in a later analysis. Available immune exposure information was restricted to CMV serostatus only.

There are 15 residues in the CDR3. Germline CDR1 is SGDLS and CDR2 is YYNGEE. The junction had 5 bases not matched to a gene; V was cut back by 2 bases and J by 3 bases. The sequence was collected from a man aged 40-50 years in good health and CMV-seropositive. The sequenced sample consisted of PBMCs. The J gene is TRBJ1-2, the V gene TRBV9; 9 bases fit TRBD1. Here the CDR3 reads CASSVNRGLDYGYTF. The CDR3 bases are TGTGCCAGCAGCGTCAACAGGGGGCTGGACTATGGCTACACCTTC.